The clone carrying this T cell receptor beta chain was observed once. Its antigen is unidentified. Trimming at V came to 3 bases and at J to 4 bases, leaving 6 bases not matched to a gene. This CDR3 has 15 amino acids. Germline V gives CDR1 DFQATT, CDR2 SNEGSKA (reference sequence). TCRdb's table, derived via immunoSEQ multiplex PCR, lists solely in-frame clones and lacks some. There are 90,000 to 120,000 clones in the sample; 80% to 90% occur only once, and around 3.2% lies in the top ten. These data belong to a study of T cell responses to AZD1222 COVID-19 vaccine. Overall study findings and caveats: Among the donors, most were white British and more were female, and clonal diversity was possibly underestimated. Nearly half of spike-specific TCRs reportedly target unmutated variant regions.

Source: peripheral blood, taken on day 0 of AZD1222 vaccination. V is TRBV20-1 and J is TRBJ1-6, with TRBD1 identical over 7 bases. This receptor was identified in an adult in good health. CDR3 residues: CSASKAGGYNSPLHF. CDR3 nucleotide sequence: TGCAGTGCTAGTAAGGCAGGGGGTTATAATTCACCCCTCCACTTT.